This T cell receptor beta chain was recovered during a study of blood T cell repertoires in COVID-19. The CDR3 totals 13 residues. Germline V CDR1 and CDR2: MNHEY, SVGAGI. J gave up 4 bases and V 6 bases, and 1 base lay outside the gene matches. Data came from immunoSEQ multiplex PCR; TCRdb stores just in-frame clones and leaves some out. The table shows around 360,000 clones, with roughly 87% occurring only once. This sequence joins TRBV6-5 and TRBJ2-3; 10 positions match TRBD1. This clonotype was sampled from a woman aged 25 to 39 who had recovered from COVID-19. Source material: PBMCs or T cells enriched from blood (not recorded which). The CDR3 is CASRGQGADTQYF. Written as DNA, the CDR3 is TGTGCCAGCAGAGGACAGGGGGCAGATACGCAGTATTTT.